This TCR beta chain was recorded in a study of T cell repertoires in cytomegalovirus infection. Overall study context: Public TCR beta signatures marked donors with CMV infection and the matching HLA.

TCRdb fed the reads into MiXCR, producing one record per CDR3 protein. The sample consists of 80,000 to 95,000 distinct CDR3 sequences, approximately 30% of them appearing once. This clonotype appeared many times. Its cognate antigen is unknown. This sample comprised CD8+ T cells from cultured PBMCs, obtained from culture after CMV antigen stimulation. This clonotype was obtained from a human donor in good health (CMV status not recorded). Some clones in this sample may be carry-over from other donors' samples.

Here the CDR3 reads CASSFGQASTDTQYF. The CDR3 nucleotides read TGTGCCAGCAGCTTCGGACAGGCCTCCACAGATACGCAGTATTTT. The V gene is TRBV7-3, the J gene TRBJ2-3; the match to TRBD1 covers 7 bases. The germline V gene has CDR1 SGHTA and CDR2 FQGTGA. The CDR3 is made up of 15 amino acids. V gave up 3 bases and J gave up 2 bases; unmatched junction bases: 5.